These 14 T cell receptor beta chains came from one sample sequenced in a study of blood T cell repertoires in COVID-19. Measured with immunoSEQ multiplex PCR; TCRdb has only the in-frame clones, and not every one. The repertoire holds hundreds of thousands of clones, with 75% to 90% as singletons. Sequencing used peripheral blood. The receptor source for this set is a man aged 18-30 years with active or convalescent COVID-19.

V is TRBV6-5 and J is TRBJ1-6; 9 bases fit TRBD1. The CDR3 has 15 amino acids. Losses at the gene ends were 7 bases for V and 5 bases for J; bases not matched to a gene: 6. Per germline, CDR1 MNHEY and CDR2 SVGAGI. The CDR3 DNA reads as TGTGCCAGCAACATCCGGGACAGGGATAATTCACCCCTCCACTTT. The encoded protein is CASNIRDRDNSPLHF.

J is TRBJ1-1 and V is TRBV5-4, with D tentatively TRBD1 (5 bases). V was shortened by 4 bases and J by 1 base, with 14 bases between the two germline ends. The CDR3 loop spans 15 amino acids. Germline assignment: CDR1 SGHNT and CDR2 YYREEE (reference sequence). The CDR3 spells CASSPAGRKNTEAFF. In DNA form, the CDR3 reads TGTGCCAGCAGCCCGGCGGGGCGGAAGAACACTGAAGCTTTCTTT.

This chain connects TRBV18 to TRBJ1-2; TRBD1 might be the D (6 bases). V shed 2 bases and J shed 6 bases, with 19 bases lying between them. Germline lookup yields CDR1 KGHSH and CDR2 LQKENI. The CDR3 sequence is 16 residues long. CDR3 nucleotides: TGTGCCAGCTCACCATCACACGGAGACAGGAACCATGGCTACACCTTC. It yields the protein CASSPSHGDRNHGYTF.

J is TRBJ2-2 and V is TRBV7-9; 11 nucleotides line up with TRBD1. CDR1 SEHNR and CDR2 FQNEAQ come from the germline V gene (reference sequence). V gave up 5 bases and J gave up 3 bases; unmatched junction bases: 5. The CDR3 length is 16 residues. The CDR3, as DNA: TGTGCCAGCAGCATACGGGACAGGGGGGACACCGGGGAGCTGTTTTTT. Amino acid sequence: CASSIRDRGDTGELFF.

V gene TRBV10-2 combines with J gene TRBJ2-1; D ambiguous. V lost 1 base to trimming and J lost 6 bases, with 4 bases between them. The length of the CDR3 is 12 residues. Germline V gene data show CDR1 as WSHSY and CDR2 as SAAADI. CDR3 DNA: TGCGCCAGCAGTGAGTTCTCCAATGAGCAGTTCTTC. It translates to CASSEFSNEQFF.

CDR3 DNA sequence: TGCGCCAGCAGCCCCGGAGACAGGCTGAACACTGAAGCTTTCTTT. This gives the protein CASSPGDRLNTEAFF. The rearrangement links TRBV4-1 to TRBJ1-1, with D possibly matching TRBD1 (6 bases). From germline, CDR1 is MGHRA and CDR2 YSYEKL. This CDR3 is built from 15 residues. Between the trimmed V and J ends, which lost 4 bases and 0 bases, there was a span of 12 bases.

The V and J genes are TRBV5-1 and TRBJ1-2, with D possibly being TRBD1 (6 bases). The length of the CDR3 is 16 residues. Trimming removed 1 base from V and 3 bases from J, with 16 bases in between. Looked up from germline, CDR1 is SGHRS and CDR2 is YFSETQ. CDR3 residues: CASSLYPRGADYGYTF. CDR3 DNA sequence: TGCGCCAGCAGCTTGTATCCCCGGGGGGCTGACTATGGCTACACCTTC.

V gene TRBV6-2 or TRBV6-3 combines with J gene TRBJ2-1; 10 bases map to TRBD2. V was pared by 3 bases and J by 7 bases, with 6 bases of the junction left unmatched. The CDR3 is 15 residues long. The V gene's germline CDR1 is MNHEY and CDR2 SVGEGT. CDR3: CASSYSAGGRNEQFF. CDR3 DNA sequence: TGTGCCAGCAGTTATTCAGCGGGGGGGCGGAATGAGCAGTTCTTC.

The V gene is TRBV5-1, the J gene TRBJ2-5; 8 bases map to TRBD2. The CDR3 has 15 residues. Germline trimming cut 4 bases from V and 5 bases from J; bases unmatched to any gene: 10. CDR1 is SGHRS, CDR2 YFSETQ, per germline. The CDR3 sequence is CASSPTPGLVETQYF. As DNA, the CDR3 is TGCGCCAGCAGCCCAACCCCGGGACTAGTGGAGACCCAGTACTTC.

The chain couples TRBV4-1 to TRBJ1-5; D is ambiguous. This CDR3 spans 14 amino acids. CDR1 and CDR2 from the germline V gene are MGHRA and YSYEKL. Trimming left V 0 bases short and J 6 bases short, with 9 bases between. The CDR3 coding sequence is TGCGCCAGCAGCCAAGAGCGCGGCAGTCAGCCCCAGCATTTT. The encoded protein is CASSQERGSQPQHF.

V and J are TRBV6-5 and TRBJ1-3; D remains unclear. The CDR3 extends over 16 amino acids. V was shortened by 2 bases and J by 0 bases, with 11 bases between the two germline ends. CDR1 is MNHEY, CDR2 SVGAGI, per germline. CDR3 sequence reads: CASSYAGYTSGNTIYF. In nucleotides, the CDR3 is TGTGCCAGCAGTTACGCCGGGTATACCTCTGGAAACACCATATATTTT.

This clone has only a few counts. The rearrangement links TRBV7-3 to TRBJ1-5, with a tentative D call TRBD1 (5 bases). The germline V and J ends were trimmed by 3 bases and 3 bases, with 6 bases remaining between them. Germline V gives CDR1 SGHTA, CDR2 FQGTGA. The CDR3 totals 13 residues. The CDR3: CASSLGPNQPQHF. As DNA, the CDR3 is TGTGCCAGCAGCTTGGGGCCCAATCAGCCCCAGCATTTT.

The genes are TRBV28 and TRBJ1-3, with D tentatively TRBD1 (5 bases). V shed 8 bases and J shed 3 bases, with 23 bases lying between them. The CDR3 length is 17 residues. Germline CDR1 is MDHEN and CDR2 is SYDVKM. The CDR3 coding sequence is TGTGCCAGCGGCAATCGGGACGGCAAGGGAGGTGGAAACACCATATATTTT. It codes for CASGNRDGKGGGNTIYF.

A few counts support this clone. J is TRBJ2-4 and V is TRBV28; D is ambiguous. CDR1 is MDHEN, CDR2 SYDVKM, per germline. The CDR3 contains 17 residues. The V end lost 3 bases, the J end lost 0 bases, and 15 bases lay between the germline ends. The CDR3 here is CASSLSSQTLAKNIQYF. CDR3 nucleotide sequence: TGTGCCAGCAGTTTGTCCAGTCAAACCCTAGCCAAAAACATTCAGTACTTC. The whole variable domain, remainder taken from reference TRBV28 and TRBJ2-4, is DVKVTQSSRYLVKRTGEKVFLECVQDMDHENMFWYRQDPGLGLRLIYFSYDVKMKEKGDIPEGYSVSREKKERFSLILESASTNQTSMYLCASSLSSQTLAKNIQYFGAGTRLSVL.